This TCR beta chain originates from a study of T cell changes during pregnancy in multiple sclerosis. This clone was seen a handful of times. The assay was immunoSEQ multiplex PCR, and TCRdb's table has in-frame clones only and misses some. The sample gives 35,000 to 45,000 clones, roughly nine tenths of which show up once; 0.4% to 0.55% is in the top ten. The CDR3 totals 15 residues. The V and J ends lost 2 bases and 6 bases, in that order; junction bases with no gene match: 8. Germline assignment: CDR1 GTSNPN and CDR2 SVGIG (reference sequence). The receptor was isolated from a female donor in good health, enrolled as a control in a pregnancy study. The chain carries TRBV30 and TRBJ1-5, with 9 bases matching TRBD1. Source: CD4+ T cells from peripheral blood mononuclear cells, taken in the first trimester of pregnancy. For the CDR3, the DNA is TGTGCCTGGAGTAAGCGGGACAGGGCCAGTCAGCCCCAGCATTTT. This gives the protein CAWSKRDRASQPQHF.